This TCR beta chain came from a study of Ad26.COV2.S vaccination and SARS-CoV-2 variants. In the study overall: The vaccine Ad26.COV2.S was put into the muscle once, or twice with 56 days between. Regarding the study as a whole: Substantial post-vaccination breadth of spike-specific CD8+ and CD4+ T cell responses was reported.

Details on this clone: The antigen is unknown.

Sample treatment: over 15 received Ad26.COV2.S at low or high dose, single or two shots; roughly 5 received placebo; per-sample allocation not given. Sampling happened 63 days after the first vaccine or placebo injection. Germline CDR1 reads SEHNR; CDR2 reads FQNEAQ (reference sequence). This CDR3 is built from 17 residues. The junction had 10 bases not matched to a gene; V was cut back by 5 bases and J by 1 base. TCRdb's copy holds only in-frame clones and misses some; the assay was immunoSEQ multiplex PCR. The data show about 430,000 clones, more than 80% seen once. Sequencing used peripheral blood, obtained in a trial of Ad26.COV2.S vaccine versus placebo. J is TRBJ2-1 and V is TRBV7-9, with 8 bases fitting TRBD2. The receptor comes from a person between 18 and 60 years old who received the Ad26.COV2.S COVID-19 vaccine or a placebo. The CDR3 spells CASSLEPTSVSYNEQFF. The CDR3 coding sequence is TGTGCCAGCAGCCTGGAGCCGACTAGCGTTTCCTACAATGAGCAGTTCTTC.